The present T cell receptor (beta chain) was sequenced within a study of cytomegalovirus exposure and HLA in healthy donors. Whole-study results and caveats: Upon later analysis, TCR association rates were observed to vary by HLA locus, being highest for DRB1 and lowest for HLA-C.

The PCR was carried out with 60 Vbeta primers and 13 Jbeta primers. Profiling relied on immunoSEQ multiplex PCR, and the TCRdb table lists in-frame clones only, not all of them. The sample lists approximately 140,000 clones, 76% occurring once. Germline-derived CDR1 and CDR2 are SGHRS and YFSETQ. The V and J ends lost 0 bases and 5 bases respectively, with 12 bases between them. The CDR3 runs to 14 residues. For this clone: Its antigen is still unknown.

Source material: PBMCs. The TCR was taken from a man in his forties in good health and CMV-seronegative. The genes are TRBV5-1 and TRBJ2-7; D perhaps matches TRBD2 (6 bases). Written as DNA, the CDR3 is TGCGCCAGCAGCTTGGGGAGGGTAATGGACGAGCAGTACTTC. Translated: CASSLGRVMDEQYF.